The 9 T cell receptor beta chains in this list originate from one sample, sequenced in a study of cytomegalovirus exposure and HLA in healthy donors. The PCR used 60 Vbeta and 13 Jbeta primers. TCRdb's copy holds only in-frame clones and misses some; the assay was immunoSEQ multiplex PCR. The sample holds roughly 60,000 clones; approximately 75% are singletons and the top ten take approximately 3.3%. The specimen was PBMCs. All receptors derive from a middle-aged woman in good health and CMV-seropositive.

V gene TRBV7-7 combines with J gene TRBJ2-5, with D tentatively TRBD1 (5 bases). Germline CDR1 is SSHAT and CDR2 is FNYEAQ (reference sequence). This CDR3 spans 13 amino acids. Trimming left V 6 bases short and J 5 bases short, with 13 bases between. In DNA, the CDR3 is TGTGCCAGCAGTCAGGGTGGGTTGGAGACCCAGTACTTC. Translating gives CASSQGGLETQYF.

J is TRBJ1-2 and V is TRBV7-9, with TRBD1 matching 9 bases. CDR1 is SEHNR, CDR2 FQNEAQ, per germline (reference sequence). Germline trimming cut 5 bases from V and 7 bases from J; bases unmatched to any gene: 8. The CDR3 is 14 amino acids. CDR3 sequence: CASSRGQGVFGYTF. The CDR3, as DNA: TGTGCCAGCAGCAGGGGACAGGGAGTATTTGGCTACACCTTC. The full variable domain, its missing parts supplied by reference TRBV7-9 and TRBJ1-2, is DTGVSQNPRHKITKRGQNVTFRCDPISEHNRLYWYRQTLGQGPEFLTYFQNEAQLEKSRLLSDRFSAERPKGSFSTLEIQRTEQGDSAMYLCASSRGQGVFGYTFGSGTRLTVV.

A few counts support this clone. V gene TRBV19 combines with J gene TRBJ1-1; D might be TRBD1 (6 bases). Per germline, CDR1 LNHDA and CDR2 SQIVND (reference sequence). There are 15 residues in the CDR3. Trimming left V 5 bases short and J 4 bases short, with 17 bases between. The CDR3 is CASSVKQGKGTEAFF. In DNA form, the CDR3 reads TGTGCCAGTAGTGTAAAACAGGGAAAGGGCACTGAAGCTTTCTTT.

This clone showed up just once. This rearrangement joins TRBV29-1 to TRBJ1-1; 8 positions match TRBD1. This CDR3 region has 13 residues. Germline values: CDR1 SQVTM, CDR2 ANQGSEA. After removal of 6 bases from V and 4 bases from J, the junction contained 7 bases not matched to a gene. This chain's CDR3 is CSVHDRGTTEAFF. CDR3 sequence (DNA): TGCAGCGTACATGACAGGGGCACCACTGAAGCTTTCTTT.

The chain has TRBV6-1 and TRBJ2-1, with TRBD2 identical over 9 bases. Trimming took 8 bases from V and 4 from J; bases not matched to a gene: 6. Germline V CDR1 and CDR2: MNHNS, SASEGT. CDR3 size: 14 residues. The CDR3 nucleotides read TGTGCCAGCCGGGAGCGGGGGGAGTACAATGAGCAGTTCTTC. Its translation: CASRERGEYNEQFF.

The gene calls are TRBV4-1 and TRBJ2-1; 7 nucleotides line up with TRBD1. J gave up 8 bases and V 5 bases, and 6 bases lay outside the gene matches. This CDR3 has 13 amino acids. The V gene's germline CDR1 is MGHRA and CDR2 YSYEKL. The CDR3: CASSVGQRHEQFF. The CDR3 DNA reads as TGCGCCAGCAGCGTGGGACAGAGACATGAGCAGTTCTTC.

This chain joins TRBV7-9 and TRBJ2-7, with 9 positions matching TRBD1. V dropped 4 bases and J dropped 9; count of bases not matched to a gene: 10. Germline CDR1 SEHNR, CDR2 FQNEAQ (reference sequence). CDR3 length equals 14 residues. The CDR3 protein is CASSSHGTGYGQYF. DNA of the CDR3: TGTGCCAGCAGCTCGCACGGGACAGGGTATGGGCAGTACTTC.

This chain links TRBV5-4 with TRBJ2-5, with 8 bases identical to TRBD2. V was clipped by 4 bases and J by 5 bases; unmatched bases: 7. Germline V gene lookup returns CDR1 SGHNT and CDR2 YYREEE (reference sequence). There are 14 residues in the CDR3. This CDR3 is CASSGPGLGETQYF. The CDR3 DNA reads TGTGCCAGCAGCGGGCCGGGACTAGGGGAGACCCAGTACTTC.

This sequence joins TRBV7-2 and TRBJ2-3; 9 bases are a match to TRBD1. V lost 5 bases, J lost 4 bases, and 7 bases stayed unmatched. Germline CDR1 and CDR2: SGHTA and FQGNSA. The CDR3 runs to 15 residues. The CDR3 DNA sequence: TGTGCCAGCAGCCCCCGGGACAGGGTAGCAGATACGCAGTATTTT. It is translated as CASSPRDRVADTQYF.